This T cell receptor delta chain was sequenced during a study of γδ T cells in repeated Plasmodium falciparum infection. Looking at the study overall: Four controlled malaria infections with P. falciparum NF54 spanned 644 days. Each infection was followed by sampling at 21 days, plus baseline and some pre-infection draws. The study's findings and limits: Vdelta2-negative gammadelta repertoires appeared less diverse and less shared in Malian than Australian children. Vgamma9/Vdelta2+ T cells showed a stable polyclonal repertoire with shared TCRgamma sequences.

This clone was seen at least ten times. The antigen remains unidentified. TCRdb pairs this DNA with a much larger clone's protein that differs at residue 17, likely a read error; the protein shown was translated from the DNA. This CDR3 is built from 22 residues. J was trimmed by 3 bases and V by 3 bases; bases with no gene match: 24. In germline, CDR1 is GEAIGNYY, CDR2 EKD. TCRdb used CATT to re-call clones from the multiplex PCR reads. The sample holds roughly 48,000 delta-chain clones; roughly 1.6% are singletons and the top ten take roughly 9.2%. Vgamma9/Vdelta2+ and Vdelta2-negative gammadelta T cells were flow-sorted from PBMC for bulk sequencing.

This rearrangement joins TRDV2 to TRDJ1; TRDD3 aligns across 13 bases. The J gene was not available in TCRdb and was assigned here by matching the DNA to germline segments. The material sequenced was gamma-delta T cells from blood. This clonotype originated in a pool of human donors (malaria-infected and uninfected, not separated). CDR3 region: CACDPPLKISTGGYGDADKLIF. CDR3 bases: TGTGCCTGTGACCCCCCCCTAAAAATCTCAACTGGGGGATACGGGGACGCCGATAAACTCATCTTT.